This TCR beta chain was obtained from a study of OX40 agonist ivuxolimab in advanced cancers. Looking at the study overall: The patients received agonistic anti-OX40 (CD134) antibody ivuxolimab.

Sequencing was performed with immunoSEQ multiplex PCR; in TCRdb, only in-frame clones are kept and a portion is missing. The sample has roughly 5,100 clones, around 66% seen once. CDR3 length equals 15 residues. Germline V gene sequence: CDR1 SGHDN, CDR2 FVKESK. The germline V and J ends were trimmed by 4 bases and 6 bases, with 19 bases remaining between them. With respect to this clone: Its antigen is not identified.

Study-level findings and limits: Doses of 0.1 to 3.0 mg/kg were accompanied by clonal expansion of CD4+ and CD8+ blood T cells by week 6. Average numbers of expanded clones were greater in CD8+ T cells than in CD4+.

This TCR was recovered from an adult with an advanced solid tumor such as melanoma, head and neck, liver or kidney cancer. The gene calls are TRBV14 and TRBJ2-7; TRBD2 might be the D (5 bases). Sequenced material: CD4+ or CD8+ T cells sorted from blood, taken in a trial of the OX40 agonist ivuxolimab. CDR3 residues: CASSPPGGSGGEQYF. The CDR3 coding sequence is TGTGCCAGCAGCCCCCCAGGCGGGTCTGGAGGCGAGCAGTACTTC.